This T cell receptor (beta chain) was sequenced for a study of cytomegalovirus exposure and HLA in healthy donors. Findings of the study overall: When a later analysis compared HLA-associated TCR beta chains with equally common others, the HLA-associated chains turned out to be more clonally expanded and to have lower generation probabilities. There were reportedly fewer N-insertions in an Asian-associated ancestry cluster than the approximately 700-donor mean, in a later analysis. Using the classifier, cytomegalovirus status was reportedly diagnosed with high specificity and sensitivity. Per a prior analysis, the majority of TCR beta V segments were productive roughly 87% or roughly 30% of the time.

Germline V lookup: CDR1 LGHNA, CDR2 YSLEER. The germline V and J ends were trimmed by 0 bases and 2 bases, with 20 bases remaining between them. There are 20 residues in the CDR3. Concerning this clone: The antigen is not known.

The PCR ran on 60 Vbeta and 13 Jbeta primers. Produced via immunoSEQ multiplex PCR; TCRdb's table is partial and in-frame only. The profile shows about 130,000 clones, 70% to 85% of them singletons. The rearrangement joins TRBV4-3 to TRBJ2-6; D might be TRBD1 (6 bases). Sequencing was done on a sample of PBMCs. This receptor was identified in a boy between 5 and 17 years old in good health and CMV-seronegative. CDR3: CASSQDFFPGESAGANVLTF. The CDR3 nucleotides are TGCGCCAGCAGCCAAGATTTCTTCCCAGGGGAGTCAGCTGGGGCCAACGTCCTGACTTTC.